What follows are 28 T cell receptor beta chains derived from one specimen sequenced in a study of T cells in Graves' hyperthyroidism and ophthalmopathy. RNA transcripts gave rise to amplified TCR beta CDR3 regions. The HTBI primer set served for first-round RT-PCR of the TCR CDR3. TCRdb processed the multiplex PCR reads anew with MiXCR; each CDR3 protein has one entry. The sample has approximately 400,000 distinct CDR3 sequences; about 15% are singletons. The sequencing input was blood. The receptors shown here come from a young woman with Graves' hyperthyroidism that later progressed to Graves' ophthalmopathy.

The table lists this clonotype with a few counts. The CDR3 bases are TGCAGTGCTAGGGATGGACTAGCGGGAGTATCCTACAATGAGCAGTTCTTC. Translating it yields CSARDGLAGVSYNEQFF. The chain carries TRBV20-1 and TRBJ2-1; 13 bases align to TRBD2. This CDR3 contains 17 residues. The germline gives CDR1 DFQATT, CDR2 SNEGSKA (reference sequence). V was clipped by 3 bases and J by 1 base; unmatched bases: 6.

This clonotype was observed once. This chain links TRBV24-1 with TRBJ2-5; D is unclear. CDR1 and CDR2 (germline): KGHDR, SFDVKD. The CDR3 covers 13 residues. Trimming removed 6 bases at V and 2 bases at J, with 9 bases between. The CDR3 here is CATSPAGQETQYF. For the CDR3, the DNA is TGTGCCACCAGTCCGGCAGGTCAAGAGACCCAGTACTTC.

This clonotype has ten or more counts. CDR3 coding DNA: TGTGCCAGCAGCCTGTGGGGGGAGGGCCCCGACGAGCAGTACTTC. As protein: CASSLWGEGPDEQYF. The chain recombines TRBV7-2 with TRBJ2-7; 7 nucleotides align to TRBD2. The CDR3 spans 15 residues. Looked up from germline, CDR1 is SGHTA and CDR2 is FQGNSA. With 5 bases clipped from V and 5 bases from J, the junction kept 12 bases outside the gene matches.

The sample holds a few counts of this clonotype. The chain combines TRBV20-1 with TRBJ2-1; D call uncertain. Germline lookup yields CDR1 DFQATT and CDR2 SNEGSKA (reference sequence). CDR3 length: 16 residues. V lost 5 bases, J lost 3 bases, and 20 bases lay in between. CDR3 region: CSAGVSGGRIYNEQFF. The CDR3 nucleotides are TGCAGTGCTGGTGTTAGTGGTGGTCGAATCTACAATGAGCAGTTCTTC.

This clonotype was recorded a few times. This sequence joins TRBV30 and TRBJ2-4; D unresolved. CDR3 length equals 17 residues. V dropped 1 base and J dropped 1 base, with 17 bases sitting between them. The germline gives CDR1 GTSNPN, CDR2 SVGIG (reference sequence). The DNA of the CDR3 is TGTGCCTGGAGTGGGGTTTGGGTTTCCGGGGCCAAAAACATTCAGTACTTC. Translated, it gives CAWSGVWVSGAKNIQYF.

This clonotype was seen at least ten times. The chain carries TRBV3-1 and TRBJ2-7; D not resolved. Germline V CDR1 and CDR2: LGHDT, YNNKEL (reference sequence). The CDR3 runs 12 residues. V lost 1 base and J 1 base, leaving 2 bases between the germline ends. DNA of the CDR3: TGTGCCAGCAGCCAAGGGTCCTACGAGCAGTACTTC. This codes for CASSQGSYEQYF.

The chain carries TRBV25-1 and TRBJ2-3; unclear D gene. Germline assignment: CDR1 MGHDK and CDR2 SYGVNS. CDR3 size: 11 residues. V lost 8 bases and J 3 bases, leaving 6 bases between the germline ends. This CDR3 reads CASGETDTQYF. The DNA of the CDR3 is TGTGCCAGCGGGGAAACAGATACGCAGTATTTT.

V and J are TRBV14 and TRBJ2-7; TRBD1 matches at 7 bases. J gave up 0 bases and V 1 base, and 3 bases lay outside the gene matches. Looked up from germline, CDR1 is SGHDN and CDR2 is FVKESK. The CDR3 loop spans 15 amino acids. Written as DNA, the CDR3 is TGTGCCAGCAGCCAAGGCAGGGGGAGCTCCTACGAGCAGTACTTC. The encoded protein is CASSQGRGSSYEQYF.

Ten or more counts support this clonotype. The chain has TRBV11-2 and TRBJ2-7; 7 bases fit TRBD1. Looked up from germline, CDR1 is SGHAT and CDR2 is FQNNGV. V lost 1 base to trimming and J lost 2 bases; unmatched junction nucleotides: 5. The CDR3 has 15 residues. CDR3 region: CASSLGQGKPYEQYF. The CDR3 region has the DNA TGTGCCAGCAGCTTAGGACAGGGTAAACCCTACGAGCAGTACTTC.

The rearrangement links TRBV12-3 or TRBV12-4 to TRBJ2-1; 7 nucleotides align to TRBD2. The CDR3 consists of 16 residues. With 6 bases clipped from V and 8 bases from J, the junction kept 16 bases outside the gene matches. CDR3 DNA: TGTGCCAGCAGACTCGGGCTAACGGGAGGTAGGGATGAGCAGTTCTTC. This encodes CASRLGLTGGRDEQFF.

This clonotype has ten or more counts. The DNA of the CDR3 is TGCAGTGCTAGACGTGGGGTGAGCTCCTACAATGAGCAGTTCTTC. Translating it yields CSARRGVSSYNEQFF. The chain combines TRBV20-1 with TRBJ2-1, with no clear D. Germline-derived CDR1 and CDR2 are DFQATT and SNEGSKA (reference sequence). The CDR3 sequence is 15 residues long. V was shortened by 2 bases and J by 0 bases, with 11 bases between the two germline ends.

A few counts support this clonotype. The rearrangement joins TRBV7-9 to TRBJ1-3; D may be TRBD1 (5 bases). The germline CDR1 and CDR2 sequences are SEHNR and FQNEAQ (reference sequence). The CDR3 is 14 residues long. V lost 1 base and J lost 1, with 5 bases in between. The CDR3 loop is CASSLGQSGNTIYF. For the CDR3, the DNA is TGTGCCAGCAGCTTAGGACAGTCTGGAAACACCATATATTTT.

In this sample, this clonotype turned up many times. The chain combines TRBV5-1 with TRBJ2-3; D is unresolved. The CDR3 spans 13 residues. V shed 1 base and J shed 4 bases, with 7 bases lying between them. Germline V lookup: CDR1 SGHRS, CDR2 YFSETQ. CDR3 loop: CASSLRSADTQYF. The CDR3 bases are TGCGCCAGCAGCTTGAGGAGTGCAGATACGCAGTATTTT. The full variable domain, its missing parts supplied by reference TRBV5-1 and TRBJ2-3, is KAGVTQTPRYLIKTRGQQVTLSCSPISGHRSVSWYQQTPGQGLQFLFEYFSETQRNKGNFPGRFSGRQFSNSRSEMNVSTLELGDSALYLCASSLRSADTQYFGPGTRLTVL.

The genes are TRBV18 and TRBJ2-5; 9 nucleotides agree with TRBD1. The trim removed 3 bases at V and 4 bases at J, leaving 3 bases unmatched. This CDR3 comprises 14 residues. Germline-derived CDR1 and CDR2 are KGHSH and LQKENI. CDR3: CASSPDRGLETQYF. Here the CDR3 DNA reads TGTGCCAGCTCACCGGACAGGGGTTTAGAGACCCAGTACTTC.

This clonotype was seen a single time. One end of the junction fails to match germline, which may point to a read error. In nucleotides, the CDR3 is TGTGCCGGCAGCCAACCCTCCCAGAAGAACACCGGGGAGCTGTTTTTT. Translation gives CAGSQPSQKNTGELFF. The V and J genes are TRBV4-2 and TRBJ2-2; D gene ambiguous. The CDR3 loop spans 16 amino acids. Germline V gene data show CDR1 as LGHNA and CDR2 as YNFKEQ.

This clonotype was recorded at least ten times. The CDR3 DNA follows: TGCAGTGCGACAGAAAGGGGCAACTATGGCTACACCTTC. This sequence encodes CSATERGNYGYTF. The chain joins TRBV20-1 to TRBJ1-2; perhaps TRBD1 as D (5 bases). CDR1 and CDR2 from the germline V gene are DFQATT and SNEGSKA (reference sequence). The CDR3 covers 13 residues. V lost 6 bases and J lost 2, with 13 bases in between.

The chain combines TRBV7-9 with TRBJ1-2, with TRBD1 as a possible D gene (5 bases). Germline assignment: CDR1 SEHNR and CDR2 FQNEAQ (reference sequence). The CDR3 runs to 15 residues. V was shortened by 5 bases and J by 3 bases, with 16 bases between the two germline ends. The CDR3 spells CASSGGGGSYYGYTF. DNA of the CDR3: TGTGCCAGCAGCGGGGGTGGGGGGAGCTACTATGGCTACACCTTC.

This chain links TRBV9 with TRBJ2-1, with 7 bases identical to TRBD2. Trimming cost V 0 bases and J 5 bases; bases outside gene matches: 8. Germline V gives CDR1 SGDLS, CDR2 YYNGEE. This CDR3 has 16 residues. The CDR3 sequence is CASSVALGGSDNEQFF. CDR3 coding DNA: TGTGCCAGCAGCGTAGCTCTGGGCGGGAGCGACAATGAGCAGTTCTTC.

The rearrangement joins TRBV20-1 to TRBJ1-5; D may be TRBD1 (5 bases). V was shortened by 2 bases and J by 4 bases, with 9 bases between the two germline ends. The CDR3 has 13 residues. The V gene's germline CDR1 is DFQATT and CDR2 SNEGSKA (reference sequence). The CDR3 region is CSARQGQNQPQHF. The CDR3 DNA is TGCAGTGCTAGACAAGGACAAAATCAGCCCCAGCATTTT.

This clonotype was detected many times. The CDR3 region is CSAITSGRLSHEQYF. The CDR3 DNA reads as TGCAGTGCTATAACTAGCGGGAGATTAAGCCACGAGCAGTACTTC. The V gene is TRBV20-1, the J gene TRBJ2-7; 11 nucleotides match TRBD2. Germline loops: CDR1 DFQATT, CDR2 SNEGSKA (reference sequence). The CDR3 totals 15 residues. After removal of 4 bases from V and 5 bases from J, the junction contained 10 bases not matched to a gene.

With respect to this clonotype: With a much larger clone just one base away, this may be a read error. The chain joins TRBV27 to TRBJ1-1, with 7 bases that match TRBD1. The CDR3 extends over 14 amino acids. J lost 1 base, V lost 6 bases, and 5 bases had no gene match. The V gene's germline CDR1 is MNHEY and CDR2 SMNVEV (reference sequence). The CDR3 sequence is CASRFTGANTEAFF. DNA of the CDR3: TGTGCCAGCAGGTTCACAGGGGCGAACACTGAAGCTTTCTTT.

This clonotype was seen repeatedly, ten times or more. J is TRBJ2-5 and V is TRBV19, with 7 bases identical to TRBD1. The CDR3 has 15 residues. Trimming cost V 3 bases and J 5 bases; bases outside gene matches: 9. Germline V gives CDR1 LNHDA, CDR2 SQIVND (reference sequence). In nucleotides, the CDR3 is TGTGCCAGTAGTATGTGGGACAGCCGCGGGGAGACCCAGTACTTC. It specifies CASSMWDSRGETQYF.

There are many counts of this clonotype. The gene calls are TRBV12-3 or TRBV12-4 and TRBJ2-1; tentatively, D is TRBD1 or TRBD2 (5 bases each). V was trimmed by 6 bases and J by 0 bases, leaving 12 bases between them. There are 15 residues in the CDR3. CDR3 DNA sequence: TGTGCCAGCAGCAATAGCGACAGCTCCTACAATGAGCAGTTCTTC. This codes for CASSNSDSSYNEQFF.

In this sample, this clonotype turned up a few times. V usage is TRBV20-1 and J usage is TRBJ1-2; D call uncertain. CDR1 and CDR2 from the germline V gene are DFQATT and SNEGSKA (reference sequence). The ends were cut back, 7 bases at V and 9 bases at J, with 9 bases in the middle. The CDR3 runs 9 residues. CDR3 residues: CSVPSSYTF. In nucleotides, the CDR3 is TGCAGTGTTCCTTCGAGCTACACCTTC.

This clonotype was seen repeatedly, ten times or more. This chain links TRBV11-2 with TRBJ2-1; the D gene is possibly TRBD1 (6 bases). The CDR3 length is 17 residues. Trimming cost V 4 bases and J 4 bases, with 20 bases left between them. Germline CDR1 and CDR2: SGHAT and FQNNGV. This chain's CDR3 is CASSSPSGQGPYNEQFF. CDR3 in DNA: TGTGCCAGCAGCTCCCCATCGGGGCAGGGGCCTTACAATGAGCAGTTCTTC.

This chain uses TRBV5-6 with TRBJ1-2; tentatively, D is TRBD1 (5 bases). The CDR3 runs 15 residues. Germline V CDR1 and CDR2: SGHDT, YYEEEE. V lost 4 bases and J lost 4, with 17 bases in between. The chain's CDR3 is CASSVLEGVVYGYTF. The CDR3 DNA reads TGTGCCAGCAGCGTTTTAGAAGGGGTGGTCTATGGCTACACCTTC.

This clonotype was observed a few times. A clone one base away is much larger, so this may be a read error. V is TRBV2 and J is TRBJ2-3; no firm D call. The V gene's germline CDR1 is SNHLY and CDR2 FYNNEI. Trimming shortened V by 1 base and J by 4 bases, and 12 bases separated the two germline ends. This CDR3 contains 15 residues. DNA for the CDR3: TGTGCCAGCAGTGAAGAAGTAGGGTCTGCAGATACGCAGTATTTT. It codes for CASSEEVGSADTQYF.

This clonotype has ten or more counts. The chain couples TRBV20-1 to TRBJ2-1, with 9 positions matching TRBD2. V lost 1 base to trimming and J lost 12 bases; unmatched junction nucleotides: 10. The CDR3 has 14 residues. Germline loops: CDR1 DFQATT, CDR2 SNEGSKA (reference sequence). The CDR3, as DNA: TGCAGTGCTAGAGTCGGGACTAGCCGGCCGGGGCAGTTCTTC. Translating gives CSARVGTSRPGQFF.